These T cell receptor beta chains were read from a single sample in a study of T cell repertoires in cytomegalovirus infection. Their antigens are not known. MiXCR, run by TCRdb on the reads, gives a single entry per CDR3 protein. The sample holds under 150,000 distinct CDR3 sequences, 30% seen once. The sample was CD8+ T cells from cultured PBMCs, taken from culture after CMV antigen stimulation. The receptors were sampled from a human donor in good health (CMV status not recorded). Some clones in this sample may be carry-over from other donors' samples. The CDR3 runs from the conserved cysteine through the conserved F or W. Each record gives: D gene, J gene, V gene, clone size, CDR3 length, CDR3 protein, CDR3 DNA. A D gene is named only where the DNA matches it firmly. The size entry is marked missing in some rows and otherwise reads once, few, many or a size class.

>NA|TRBJ1-5|TRBV27|NA|14
CASGTGYSNQPQHF
TGTGCCAGCGGTACCGGTTATAGCAATCAGCCCCAGCATTTT
>NA|TRBJ2-7|TRBV27|NA|14
CASSSLGGGDEQYF
TGTGCCAGCAGTAGTTTAGGGGGTGGAGACGAGCAGTACTTC
>NA|TRBJ2-3|TRBV6-2/TRBV6-3|NA|15
CASSPSSQGWDTQYF
TGTGCCAGCAGTCCGAGTAGCCAGGGCTGGGATACGCAGTATTTT
>NA|TRBJ1-1|TRBV6-1|many|11
CASRHAVEAFF
TGTGCCAGCAGGCACGCGGTTGAAGCTTTCTTT
>TRBD2|TRBJ2-7|TRBV20-1|NA|16
CSARGASGNNPYEQYF
TGCAGTGCTCGTGGGGCTAGCGGGAATAACCCCTACGAGCAGTACTTC
>NA|TRBJ1-1|TRBV29-1|NA|14
CSAAPGVLNTEAFF
TGCAGCGCGGCGCCGGGAGTATTGAACACTGAAGCTTTCTTT
>NA|TRBJ1-2|TRBV4-1|few|16
CASSRAAGTENYGYTF
TGCGCCAGCAGCCGGGCGGCCGGGACGGAGAACTATGGCTACACCTTC
>TRBD1|TRBJ2-7|TRBV6-5|once|16
CASRLTGARLTYEQYF
TGTGCCAGCAGACTAACAGGGGCTCGTTTGACCTACGAGCAGTACTTC
>NA|TRBJ2-2|TRBV4-1|NA|15
CASSQDSRSSGELFF
TGCGCCAGCAGCCAAGACAGTCGGTCCTCCGGGGAGCTGTTTTTT
>TRBD1|TRBJ2-6|TRBV10-3|NA|16
CAISGDSRSGANVLTF
TGTGCCATCAGTGGGGACAGCCGCTCTGGGGCCAACGTCCTGACTTTC